This T cell receptor (beta chain) was sequenced for a study of cytomegalovirus exposure and HLA in healthy donors. Sequencing used immunoSEQ multiplex PCR; TCRdb keeps in-frame clones, though not all of them. The table shows under 250,000 clones, with about nine tenths occurring only once. This sequence was found in a woman younger than 35 in good health and CMV-seropositive. Sequenced material: PBMCs.

The CDR3 is CASSHPIQGGSTDTQYF. CDR3 coding DNA: TGTGCCAGCAGCCACCCTATACAGGGGGGTAGCACAGATACGCAGTATTTT. The chain has TRBV11-3 and TRBJ2-3; 8 bases are a match to TRBD1. The germline gives CDR1 SGHNT, CDR2 YENEEA. This CDR3 region has 17 residues. Trimming at V came to 5 bases and at J to 0 bases, leaving 10 bases not matched to a gene. Based on the CDR3 plus reference TRBV11-3 and TRBJ2-3, the full variable domain is EAGVVQSPRYKIIEKKQPVAFWCNPISGHNTLYWYLQNLGQGPELLIRYENEEAVDDSQLPKDRFSAERLKGVDSTLKIQPAELGDSAVYLCASSHPIQGGSTDTQYFGPGTRLTVL.